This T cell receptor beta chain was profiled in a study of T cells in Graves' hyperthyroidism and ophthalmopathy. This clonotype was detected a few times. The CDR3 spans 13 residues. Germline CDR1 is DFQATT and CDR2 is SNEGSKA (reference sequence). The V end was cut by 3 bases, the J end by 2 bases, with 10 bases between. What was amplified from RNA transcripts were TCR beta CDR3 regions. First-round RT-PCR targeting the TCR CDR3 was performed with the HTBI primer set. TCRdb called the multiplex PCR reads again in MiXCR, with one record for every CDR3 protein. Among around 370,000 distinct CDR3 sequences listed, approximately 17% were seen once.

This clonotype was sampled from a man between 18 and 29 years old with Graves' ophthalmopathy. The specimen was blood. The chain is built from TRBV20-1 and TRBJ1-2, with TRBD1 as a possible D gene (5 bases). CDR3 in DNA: TGCAGTGCTAGGAGGACAACAAACTATGGCTACACCTTC. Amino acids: CSARRTTNYGYTF.